The 7 T cell receptor beta chains presented below share a single source sample, sequenced in a study of T cell responses to AZD1222 COVID-19 vaccine. The method was immunoSEQ multiplex PCR; TCRdb's version includes in-frame clones alone and lacks a portion of them. The repertoire holds some 150,000 clones, roughly 80% seen once, with less than 5% in the top ten. The starting material was peripheral blood, obtained on day 0 of MenACWY control vaccination. The receptors were sampled from an adult in good health.

The chain has TRBV30 and TRBJ1-4; 8 bases map to TRBD1. The CDR3 sequence is 20 residues long. Unmatched junction bases numbered 19, after V lost 4 bases and J lost 0 bases. The germline CDR1 and CDR2 sequences are GTSNPN and SVGIG (reference sequence). CDR3 DNA sequence: TGTGCCTGGAATCTCGGGAAGGACAGGGCGTCTTTGGCAACTAATGAAAAACTGTTTTTT. This gives the protein CAWNLGKDRASLATNEKLFF.

This rearrangement joins TRBV14 to TRBJ2-6; either TRBD1 or TRBD2 may supply D (5 bases each). There are 22 residues in the CDR3. The ends were cut back, 1 base at V and 0 bases at J, with 25 bases in the middle. Germline V CDR1 and CDR2: SGHDN, FVKESK. The CDR3 DNA sequence: TGTGCCAGCAGCCAAGTTCCCTTCGGACAAGAGGGGACGCCCTCTGGGGCCAACGTCCTGACTTTC. It specifies CASSQVPFGQEGTPSGANVLTF.

The V call is TRBV6-5, the J call TRBJ2-1; 10 bases align to TRBD1. This CDR3 has 15 residues. Looked up from germline, CDR1 is MNHEY and CDR2 is SVGAGI. J gave up 5 bases and V 8 bases, and 9 bases lay outside the gene matches. The CDR3 loop reads CASARGTGDHNEQFF. DNA for the CDR3: TGTGCCAGCGCCCGGGGGACAGGGGACCACAATGAGCAGTTCTTC.

This sequence joins TRBV6-1 and TRBJ1-2, with D possibly matching TRBD1 (5 bases). V lost 3 bases, J lost 4 bases, and 9 bases lay in between. The V gene's germline CDR1 is MNHNS and CDR2 SASEGT. This CDR3 spans 13 amino acids. Written as DNA, the CDR3 is TGTGCCAGCAGTGAGGGAGGGGCCTATGGCTACACCTTC. Encoded protein: CASSEGGAYGYTF.

The gene calls are TRBV6-5 and TRBJ1-5, with D possibly matching TRBD1 (6 bases). The V end lost 0 bases, the J end lost 4 bases, and 10 bases lay between the germline ends. The CDR3 spans 15 residues. Germline CDR1 and CDR2: MNHEY and SVGAGI. The CDR3 nucleotides are TGTGCCAGCAGTTACTCGGACAGCCCGAATCAGCCCCAGCATTTT. Translation: CASSYSDSPNQPQHF.

The chain joins TRBV28 to TRBJ2-7; 7 nucleotides agree with TRBD2. This CDR3 region has 18 residues. Germline V gene sequence: CDR1 MDHEN, CDR2 SYDVKM. The V and J ends lost 2 bases and 4 bases, in that order; junction bases with no gene match: 17. CDR3 region: CASSLGGEGSLLPYEQYV. The CDR3 DNA reads as TGTGCCAGCAGTTTAGGGGGGGAGGGGTCTCTCCTTCCGTACGAGCAGTACGTC.

The V call is TRBV2, the J call TRBJ1-2; D unclear. Trimming left V 3 bases short and J 4 bases short, with 9 bases between. The CDR3 covers 13 residues. In germline, CDR1 is SNHLY, CDR2 FYNNEI. CDR3 region: CASSDRRTYGYTF. The CDR3 nucleotides read TGTGCCAGCAGTGATCGGAGAACCTATGGCTACACCTTC.